This T cell receptor beta chain is drawn from a study of radiation and T cells in renal cell carcinoma. Trimming took off 0 bases at V and 8 bases at J, with 16 bases between the two ends. This CDR3 is 15 amino acids long. In germline, CDR1 is LGHNA, CDR2 YNFKEQ. This clone was seen only once. Indicated time point: blood 4 weeks post-SBRT, at nephrectomy. As to treatment: 15 Gy SBRT to primary tumor, nephrectomy 4 weeks later. Serial blood draws occurred at baseline and 2 and 4 weeks post-SBRT. The patient's renal cell carcinoma had clear cell pathology. This table comes from immunoSEQ multiplex PCR, and its TCRdb copy is limited to in-frame clones, with some not included. The table includes more than 60,000 clones, roughly 83% detected once.

The sample in question was blood, obtained from a patient whose treatment included radiotherapy and nephrectomy. The chain carries TRBV4-2 and TRBJ1-2; D may be TRBD1 (5 bases). This sequence was found in a woman in her fifties or sixties with renal cell carcinoma. In DNA, the CDR3 is TGTGCCAGCAGCCAAGATCTTGCTGGGGCGAGCGGCTACACCTTC. Protein sequence: CASSQDLAGASGYTF.